The rows below give T cell receptor beta chains drawn from one sample of a study of blood T cell repertoires in COVID-19. Sequencing used immunoSEQ multiplex PCR; TCRdb keeps in-frame clones, though not all of them. The top ten clones hold approximately 14% of a sample with some 170,000 clones, 70% to 85% of them seen once. Sequencing was done on a sample of PBMCs or T cells enriched from blood (not recorded which). Receptors originate from a man aged 50 to 59 who had recovered from COVID-19. The CDR3 runs from the conserved cysteine through the conserved F or W. The order of the fields is D gene, V gene, J gene, clone size, CDR3 DNA, CDR3 protein. D genes are given only for firm matches. The size of a clone is reported for some rows only, either as once, few or many, or as a class for expanded clones.

-	TRBV30	TRBJ1-3	-	TGTGCCTGGAGTGTAGGAGCTTCTGGAAACACCATATATTTT	CAWSVGASGNTIYF
-	TRBV14	TRBJ2-3	-	TGTGCCAGCAGCCCCTCCCACAGGTCTAGCACAGATACGCAGTATTTT	CASSPSHRSSTDTQYF
-	TRBV7-2	TRBJ2-7	-	TGTGCCAGCAGCTTAGCTGCGCAGGGTGCCCTTTTCGAGCAGTACTTC	CASSLAAQGALFEQYF
TRBD1	TRBV6-4	TRBJ1-2	-	TGTGCCAGCAGCGACCTCGCGACAGGGGAGAAGGGCTACACCTTC	CASSDLATGEKGYTF
TRBD1	TRBV29-1	TRBJ1-2	-	TGCAGCGGGCGACAGGGGCCAGGCTATGGCTACACCTTC	CSGRQGPGYGYTF
-	TRBV3-1/TRBV3-2	TRBJ1-4	-	TGTGCCAGCAGCTTAGGTGGAGGATCCCATGAAAAACTGTTTTTT	CASSLGGGSHEKLFF
-	TRBV2	TRBJ1-4	-	TGTGCCAGCAGAGCCCGGGTCCTTAATGAAAAACTGTTTTTT	CASRARVLNEKLFF
TRBD1	TRBV2	TRBJ2-1	-	TGTGCCAGCAGGATGGACAGGGAGGTCAGCGAGCAGTTCTTC	CASRMDREVSEQFF
-	TRBV10-1	TRBJ2-1	-	TGCGCCAGCAGTGAGGCCAGGGTCGGCTCCTACAATGAGCAGTTCTTC	CASSEARVGSYNEQFF
TRBD2	TRBV11-2	TRBJ2-3	-	TGTGCCAGCAGCTTAGGCGTTGCGGGGGGAAGCACAGATACGCAGTATTTT	CASSLGVAGGSTDTQYF
TRBD1	TRBV27	TRBJ1-2	-	TGTGCCAGTGCGAGACAGGGTAACTATGGCTACACCTTC	CASARQGNYGYTF
-	TRBV29-1	TRBJ1-1	-	TGCAGCGGACGCCGTGAGGCTGAAGCTTTCTTT	CSGRREAEAFF
TRBD2	TRBV10-3	TRBJ2-5	-	TGTGCCATCAGTGAGTCGACCTCCCCCCGCGGGAGAGAGACCCAGTACTTC	CAISESTSPRGRETQYF
-	TRBV6-6	TRBJ1-6	-	TGTGCCAGCAGTCGAGGGGAGGCAAATTCACCCCTCCACTTT	CASSRGEANSPLHF
TRBD2	TRBV4-1	TRBJ2-2	-	TGCGCCAGCAGCCATCCCTATAGCGGGGGTCGTACCGGGGAGCTGTTTTTT	CASSHPYSGGRTGELFF
-	TRBV28	TRBJ1-2	-	TGTGCCAGCAGTTTGTGGGCTGGGGGCTACACCTTC	CASSLWAGGYTF
TRBD1	TRBV5-1	TRBJ1-2	once	TGCGCCAGCAGCGCCGGACAGGGAGGGTTTAGGAACTATGGCTACACCTTC	CASSAGQGGFRNYGYTF
TRBD1	TRBV19	TRBJ1-4	-	TGTGCCAGTAGGAAGGACAGGGTGGCTAATGAAAAACTGTTTTTT	CASRKDRVANEKLFF
-	TRBV9	TRBJ2-5	-	TGTGCCAGCAGCGTAGGAGGGGGGGCCAGGGAGACCCAGTACTTC	CASSVGGGARETQYF
-	TRBV15	TRBJ1-3	few	TGTGCCACCAGCACCCCAGGAGAACTAGGGCGCTCTGGAAACACCATATATTTT	CATSTPGELGRSGNTIYF
TRBD1	TRBV6-5	TRBJ1-1	-	TGTGCCAGCAGGACTTACAGGGGGCAAGCTTTCTTT	CASRTYRGQAFF
TRBD2	TRBV6-1	TRBJ2-1	-	TGTGCCAGCAGTGAAGCGACTAGCGGGGGGGCCTTTGAGCAGTTCTTC	CASSEATSGGAFEQFF
-	TRBV5-1	TRBJ2-1	once	TGCGCCAGCCGATACTCGATCTCCTACAATGAGCAGTTCTTC	CASRYSISYNEQFF
-	TRBV3-1/TRBV3-2	TRBJ1-3	-	TGTGCCAGCAGCCGCGCCGATAAAGGTGGGAGGGGAAACACCATATATTTT	CASSRADKGGRGNTIYF
-	TRBV18	TRBJ2-7	-	TGTGCCAGCTCACCACCCAAGAGCTCCTACGAGCAGTACTTC	CASSPPKSSYEQYF
-	TRBV5-1	TRBJ1-4	-	TGCGCCAGCAGCATCGGACGGGGGACTAATGAAAAACTGTTTTTT	CASSIGRGTNEKLFF
-	TRBV5-1	TRBJ2-3	once	TGCGCCAGCAGCTTGCCCTCAGGGTCCCCTTACACAGATACGCAGTATTTT	CASSLPSGSPYTDTQYF
TRBD2	TRBV6-5	TRBJ2-5	-	TGTGCCAGCAAAATCGGGACTAGCGGGGCCGGGACCCAGTACTTC	CASKIGTSGAGTQYF
-	TRBV27	TRBJ1-6	-	TGTGCCAGCAGTTTATCGGACAGCTCCTATAATTCACCCCTCCACTTT	CASSLSDSSYNSPLHF